This T cell receptor beta chain was retrieved from a study of T cell repertoires in cytomegalovirus infection. Overall study: Peptides in the study included HLA-C-restricted and HLA-B-restricted CMV epitopes. Public TCR beta signatures were indicative of both CMV infection and a matching HLA type.

General study findings and limits: HLA-C-restricted CMV clonotypes gave the most frequent clonotype in two of eight donors. Carriage of CMV together with the relevant HLA was identifiable through cumulative public TCR beta family frequency.

The CDR3 is made up of 17 amino acids. The germline V and J ends were trimmed by 0 bases and 3 bases, with 17 bases remaining between them. Germline V gene sequence: CDR1 SEHNR, CDR2 FQNEAQ (reference sequence). This clonotype has only a few counts. The antigen remains unidentified. TCRdb called the reads again in MiXCR, with one record for every CDR3 protein. Altogether 700,000 to 900,000 distinct CDR3 sequences are present, roughly 29% being singletons, with the ten largest covering less than 15%. The sequencing here drew on cultured CD8+ T cells from PBMCs, taken from culture after CMV antigen stimulation. The chain recombines TRBV7-9 with TRBJ2-5; D unclear. The origin of this receptor is a human donor in good health (CMV status not recorded). Some clones in this sample may be carry-over from other donors' samples. The CDR3 sequence is CASSLAMNPEQKETQYF. CDR3 DNA: TGTGCCAGCAGCTTAGCAATGAATCCGGAACAGAAAGAGACCCAGTACTTC.